This is a list of T cell receptor beta chains from one sample in a study of radiotherapy plus CTLA-4 blockade in lung cancer. Data came from immunoSEQ multiplex PCR; TCRdb stores just in-frame clones and leaves some out. The sample has approximately 60,000 clones, 77% seen once; the top ten hold 4% to 5.5%. Source: peripheral blood, taken from a patient treated with radiotherapy plus ipilimumab. The receptors shown here come from a human donor with non-small cell lung cancer who had a complete response to radiotherapy plus ipilimumab. Each CDR3 is given with its conserved first and last residue. Fields, in order: clone size, V gene, D gene, J gene, CDR3 protein, CDR3 DNA. D genes are given only for firm matches. Size is stated for part of the rows, as once, few or many counts, or as a class when the clone is expanded.

.,TRBV28,.,TRBJ2-2,CASSFHGSGTGELFF,TGTGCCAGCAGTTTTCACGGGAGTGGCACCGGGGAGCTGTTTTTT
.,TRBV7-2,TRBD2,TRBJ2-3,CASSRGLETDTQYF,TGTGCCAGCAGCCGAGGACTAGAAACAGATACGCAGTATTTT
.,TRBV10-1,.,TRBJ2-3,CASSEASVGTDTQYF,TGCGCCAGCAGTGAAGCTAGCGTGGGCACAGATACGCAGTATTTT
.,TRBV18,.,TRBJ2-3,CASSPPSGTDTQYF,TGTGCCAGCTCACCACCGTCTGGCACAGATACGCAGTATTTT
.,TRBV11-2,TRBD1,TRBJ2-3,CASSVRRGLATNTQYF,TGTGCCAGCAGCGTCCGCAGGGGGCTGGCGACGAATACGCAGTATTTT
.,TRBV18,TRBD1,TRBJ1-6,CASSPTGGFENSPLHF,TGTGCCAGCTCACCGACAGGGGGCTTCGAAAATTCACCCCTCCACTTT
.,TRBV5-1,.,TRBJ1-3,CASSLGLGNSGNTIYF,TGCGCCAGCAGCTTGGGATTGGGAAACTCTGGAAACACCATATATTTT
.,TRBV19,TRBD1,TRBJ2-1,CASSVGAGGITNDEQFF,TGTGCCAGTAGTGTAGGCGCAGGGGGCATAACTAACGATGAGCAGTTCTTC
.,TRBV9,TRBD1,TRBJ1-3,CASSVAGSGGQGAHSTIYF,TGTGCCAGCAGCGTAGCTGGTTCTGGGGGACAGGGGGCACATAGCACCATATATTTT
once,TRBV7-9,.,TRBJ1-2,CASSLVTSYGYTF,TGTGCCAGCAGCTTAGTGACAAGCTATGGCTACACCTTC
.,TRBV7-9,TRBD1,TRBJ2-7,CASSLYQGAFSYEQYF,TGTGCCAGCAGCTTATATCAGGGGGCATTTTCCTACGAGCAGTACTTC
.,TRBV18,TRBD1,TRBJ1-2,CASSLETFPGQGAGGYTF,TGTGCCAGCTCACTCGAGACTTTTCCGGGACAGGGGGCAGGAGGCTACACCTTC
.,TRBV19,.,TRBJ1-6,CASTSSQGSSYNSPLHF,TGTGCCAGTACCTCTTCTCAGGGGAGCTCCTATAATTCACCCCTCCACTTT
.,TRBV11-2,.,TRBJ1-6,CAAGEGSPLHF,TGTGCCGCTGGAGAAGGTTCACCCCTCCACTTT
.,TRBV30,.,TRBJ2-3,CAWSAPSPGGTDTQYF,TGTGCCTGGAGTGCCCCCTCCCCAGGGGGCACAGATACGCAGTATTTT
.,TRBV7-9,.,TRBJ2-3,CASSPWEASDTQYF,TGTGCCAGCAGCCCCTGGGAGGCGTCCGATACGCAGTATTTT
.,TRBV6-5,.,TRBJ1-3,CASSYSGGSGNTIYF,TGTGCCAGCAGTTACTCGGGGGGGTCTGGAAACACCATATATTTT
.,TRBV5-4,TRBD1,TRBJ1-1,CASSWGGDSVNTEAFF,TGTGCCAGCAGCTGGGGGGGGGACAGTGTGAACACTGAAGCTTTCTTT
few,TRBV28,TRBD1,TRBJ1-6,CASSTRQGNSPLHF,TGTGCCAGCAGTACCCGACAGGGAAACTCACCCCTCCACTTT
.,TRBV5-6,.,TRBJ2-2,CASSLGSGATGELFF,TGTGCCAGCAGCTTGGGTTCTGGGGCTACCGGGGAGCTGTTTTTT
once,TRBV5-1,.,TRBJ2-6,CASRPPSGTQAGANVLTF,TGCGCCAGCAGGCCGCCTTCCGGGACGCAAGCTGGGGCCAACGTCCTGACTTTC
once,TRBV11-3,TRBD2,TRBJ2-3,CASSPLAGGPTDTQYF,TGTGCCAGCAGTCCACTAGCGGGAGGTCCCACAGATACGCAGTATTTT